Each of the 16 T cell receptor beta chains below was sequenced from the same sample in a study of immune evolution from preneoplasia to lung adenocarcinoma (dated by TCRdb to about 2021). Receptor amplification or capture employed the immunoSEQ multiplex PCR assay. TCRdb stores this immuneACCESS table with in-frame sequences only. Part of the clones is absent; in the studies checked, under half of the shortfall reflects unresolved V genes, and no reason is known for the rest. The sample yields 15,000 or so clones; 70% to 85% were counted once. The biggest ten clones account for around 3% of the sample. Source material: FFPE minimally invasive lung adenocarcinoma tissue. The label giving this sample's cell subset or site can be read as: micro-invasive lung adenocarcinoma (MIA). These receptors were collected from a person between 60 and 80 years old with lung adenocarcinoma.

The sample holds a few counts of this clone. This sequence joins TRBV12-1 and TRBJ2-7; whether TRBD2, the table's D call, matches the DNA was not checked. TRBV12-1 is described as a pseudogene. CDR3 length: 16 amino acids. CDR3 DNA: TGTGCCAGCAGCCTACATCGAACTAGGATCGCAGACGAGCAGTACTTC. It specifies CASSLHRTRIADEQYF.

This clone is medium-sized by share. This rearrangement joins TRBV4-1 to TRBJ1-5; D remains ambiguous. The CDR3 is 16 amino acids. In germline, CDR1 is MGHRA, CDR2 YSYEKL. With 0 bases removed from V and 1 base from J, the gap between germline ends came to 10 bases. CDR3 residues: CASSQEWSGSNQPQHF. CDR3 bases: TGCGCCAGCAGCCAAGAATGGTCCGGGAGCAATCAGCCCCAGCATTTT.

The V call is TRBV28, the J call TRBJ1-6; the D is unclear. V lost 5 bases to trimming and J lost 6 bases, with 17 bases between them. Germline V gives CDR1 MDHEN, CDR2 SYDVKM. The CDR3 length is 16 residues. This CDR3 reads CASSRALGQFNSPLHF. The CDR3 DNA reads as TGTGCCAGCAGTCGAGCTTTAGGGCAATTTAATTCACCCCTCCACTTT.

This clone showed up just a few times. The gene calls are TRBV5-1 and TRBJ1-1; D is unresolved. The CDR3 is made up of 14 amino acids. Trimming pared 6 bases from V and 1 base from J, leaving 13 bases between. CDR1 and CDR2 from the germline V gene are SGHRS and YFSETQ. CDR3 loop: CASTPVGSNTEAFF. The CDR3 DNA reads as TGCGCCAGCACCCCCGTGGGATCGAACACTGAAGCTTTCTTT.

The rearrangement uses TRBV14 and TRBJ1-1, with no clear D. CDR1 is SGHDN and CDR2 is FVKESK in the germline V gene. There are 13 residues in the CDR3. The V end was cut by 4 bases, the J end by 1 base, with 7 bases between. DNA for the CDR3: TGTGCCAGCAGCCGGGATAGGAACACTGAAGCTTTCTTT. Translated, it gives CASSRDRNTEAFF.

The chain links TRBV27 to TRBJ2-1; 13 bases map to TRBD2. V dropped 4 bases and J dropped 9; count of bases not matched to a gene: 9. Germline loops: CDR1 MNHEY, CDR2 SMNVEV (reference sequence). The CDR3 spans 16 residues. The CDR3 nucleotides are TGTGCCAGCAGTTCCGGGACTAGCGGGGAGTTGAGTGAGCAGTTCTTC. Its protein is CASSSGTSGELSEQFF.

The chain recombines TRBV7-3 with TRBJ2-3; D tentatively reads TRBD1 or TRBD2 (6 bases each). The CDR3 is 15 residues long. V gave up 4 bases and J gave up 1 base, with 12 bases separating them. The germline V gene has CDR1 SGHTA and CDR2 FQGTGA. Written as DNA, the CDR3 is TGTGCCAGCAGCTCGGGGGCCAGGGGCACAGATACGCAGTATTTT. Translated, it gives CASSSGARGTDTQYF.

This clone has a single count. The chain is built from TRBV28 and TRBJ1-4; D gene uncertain. V was shortened by 6 bases and J by 6 bases, with 11 bases between the two germline ends. CDR3 length equals 13 residues. Germline loops: CDR1 MDHEN, CDR2 SYDVKM. The CDR3 region has the DNA TGTGCCAGCAGCCCCCCCCGAGATGAAAAACTGTTTTTT. Amino acids: CASSPPRDEKLFF.

The chain employs TRBV9 and TRBJ2-7; D may be TRBD2 (6 bases). Germline assignment: CDR1 SGDLS and CDR2 YYNGEE. The CDR3 runs 13 residues. Trimming cost V 4 bases and J 3 bases, with 11 bases left between them. DNA of the CDR3: TGTGCCAGCAGCCCAGGACTAATCTACGAGCAGTACTTC. This codes for CASSPGLIYEQYF.

This chain joins TRBV6-1 and TRBJ1-1, with D possibly TRBD1 on 5 matching bases. The CDR3 covers 13 residues. Germline V gene data show CDR1 as MNHNS and CDR2 as SASEGT. The V end was cut by 2 bases, the J end by 4 bases, with 8 bases between. The CDR3: CASSESGLTEAFF. The CDR3 bases are TGTGCCAGCAGTGAATCAGGGCTCACTGAAGCTTTCTTT.

Concerning this clone itself: A far larger clone is off by one base, so a read error is likely. The same CDR3 arises from other DNA sequences in this sample as well. This chain links TRBV27 with TRBJ2-5; D tentatively reads TRBD1 or TRBD2 (5 bases each). The CDR3 is 14 amino acids. The germline V and J ends were trimmed by 6 bases and 13 bases, with 24 bases remaining between them. The germline V gene has CDR1 MNHEY and CDR2 SMNVEV (reference sequence). CDR3 sequence reads: CASSPHTPRDPWYF. CDR3 nucleotide sequence: TGTGCCAGCAGCCCACATACTCCCCGGGACCCTTGGTACTTC.

The chain joins TRBV28 to TRBJ1-2; D not certain. V lost 9 bases and J lost 3, with 11 bases in between. The CDR3 loop spans 12 amino acids. The germline V gene has CDR1 MDHEN and CDR2 SYDVKM. The CDR3 region is CASSREDYGYTF. The CDR3 DNA reads TGTGCCAGTTCCCGGGAGGACTATGGCTACACCTTC.

In this sample, this clone turned up once. The genes are TRBV19 and TRBJ1-5, with D tentatively TRBD1 (6 bases). The CDR3 loop spans 19 amino acids. V shed 5 bases and J shed 0 bases, with 23 bases lying between them. The V gene's germline CDR1 is LNHDA and CDR2 SQIVND (reference sequence). DNA for the CDR3: TGTGCCAGTAGTCCACGTTCAGGGGCCGGCGGGTATAGCAATCAGCCCCAGCATTTT. The encoded protein is CASSPRSGAGGYSNQPQHF.

V gene TRBV10-3 combines with J gene TRBJ2-7, with D perhaps being TRBD1 or TRBD2 (5 bases each). Trimming took off 11 bases at V and 1 base at J, with 15 bases between the two ends. This CDR3 is built from 13 residues. Per the germline V gene, CDR1 is ENHRY and CDR2 is SYGVKD. Here the CDR3 DNA reads TGTGCCGCGCGTAGGGACGGGTCCTACGAGCAGTACTTC. This gives the protein CAARRDGSYEQYF.

The chain recombines TRBV4-2 with TRBJ1-4; 8 bases line up with TRBD1. This CDR3 region has 13 residues. CDR1 is LGHNA, CDR2 YNFKEQ, per germline. The V gene end was trimmed by 11 bases and the J gene end by 5 bases; junction bases not matched to a gene: 7. CDR3 in DNA: TGTGCCTCCCTGGACAGGGAGAATGAAAAACTGTTTTTT. This sequence encodes CASLDRENEKLFF.

This clone came up once. The chain employs TRBV9 and TRBJ2-2, with D maybe TRBD2 (6 bases). The CDR3 loop spans 16 amino acids. V was trimmed by 0 bases and J by 2 bases, leaving 11 bases between them. Germline V gene lookup returns CDR1 SGDLS and CDR2 YYNGEE. CDR3 loop: CASSVAGGVNTGELFF. Here the CDR3 DNA reads TGTGCCAGCAGCGTAGCGGGCGGGGTTAACACCGGGGAGCTGTTTTTT.